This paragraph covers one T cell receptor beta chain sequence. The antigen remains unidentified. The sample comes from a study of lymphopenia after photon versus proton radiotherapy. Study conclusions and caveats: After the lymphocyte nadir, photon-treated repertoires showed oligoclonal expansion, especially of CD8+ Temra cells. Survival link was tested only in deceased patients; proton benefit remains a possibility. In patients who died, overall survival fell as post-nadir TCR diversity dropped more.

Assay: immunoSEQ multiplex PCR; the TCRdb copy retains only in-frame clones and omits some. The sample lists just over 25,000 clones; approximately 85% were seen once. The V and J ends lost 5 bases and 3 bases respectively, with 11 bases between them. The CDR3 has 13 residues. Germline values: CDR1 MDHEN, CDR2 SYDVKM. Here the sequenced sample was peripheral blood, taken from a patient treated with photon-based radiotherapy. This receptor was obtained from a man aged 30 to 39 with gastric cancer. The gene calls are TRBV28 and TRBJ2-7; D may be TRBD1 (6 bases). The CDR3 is CASSRSGVYEQYF. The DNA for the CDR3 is TGTGCCAGCAGTCGCTCAGGGGTCTACGAGCAGTACTTC.